Following are 28 T cell receptor beta chains from one sample sequenced in a study of regulatory T cells in long-lasting Graves disease. Time point noted: newly diagnosed GD, antithyroid drugs for less than 3 months. The authors made the TCR library using RNA they extracted from PBMCs. Building the TCR beta libraries relied on iRepertoire HTBI primers, and CDR3 regions underwent Arm-PCR. TCRdb redid the calling of the multiplex PCR reads with MiXCR, one entry per CDR3 protein. The data show some 200,000 distinct CDR3 sequences, roughly 18% seen once. The same data also contributed to another study, on T cells in Graves' hyperthyroidism and ophthalmopathy.

Sequenced material: peripheral blood mononuclear cells (PBMCs), taken at new diagnosis, from a patient treated with antithyroid drugs. The receptors shown here come from a woman younger than 45 with Graves disease.

This clonotype was counted many times. The genes are TRBV20-1 and TRBJ1-5; 7 positions agree with TRBD1. V lost 3 bases and J lost 5; bases outside the gene matches: 7. Germline V gene sequence: CDR1 DFQATT, CDR2 SNEGSKA (reference sequence). The CDR3 is made up of 14 amino acids. The CDR3, as DNA: TGCAGTGCTAGGGGAGACAGGGTCGATCAGCCCCAGCATTTT. This sequence encodes CSARGDRVDQPQHF.

V gene TRBV6-1 combines with J gene TRBJ1-6; no clear D. CDR3 length: 13 residues. In germline, CDR1 is MNHNS, CDR2 SASEGT. The V end lost 5 bases, the J end lost 9 bases, and 11 bases lay between the germline ends. Written as DNA, the CDR3 is TGTGCCAGCAGTCCTTGGCAGGCTTCACCCCTCCACTTT. Protein product: CASSPWQASPLHF.

This clonotype showed up many times. The chain joins TRBV7-6 to TRBJ2-5, with 9 bases that match TRBD2. This CDR3 has 14 residues. The germline CDR1 and CDR2 sequences are SGHVS and FNYEAQ. The trim removed 6 bases at V and 0 bases at J, leaving 2 bases unmatched. The DNA of the CDR3 is TGTGCCAGCAGTCCTAGCGGGAACCAAGAGACCCAGTACTTC. Protein sequence: CASSPSGNQETQYF.

This clonotype was picked up many times. V and J are TRBV28 and TRBJ1-2, with D hard to call. Germline CDR1 reads MDHEN; CDR2 reads SYDVKM. V lost 3 bases and J 4 bases, leaving 12 bases between the germline ends. The CDR3 contains 14 residues. CDR3: CASSLGTFVYGYTF. In DNA, the CDR3 is TGTGCCAGCAGTTTGGGCACGTTCGTCTATGGCTACACCTTC.

This clonotype appeared many times. This sequence joins TRBV11-2 and TRBJ2-6; maybe TRBD1 (5 bases). From germline, CDR1 is SGHAT and CDR2 FQNNGV. The V and J ends lost 0 bases and 0 bases respectively, with 12 bases between them. The CDR3 spans 18 residues. The CDR3 region is CASSLDPPGSSGANVLTF. The DNA for the CDR3 is TGTGCCAGCAGCTTAGATCCCCCAGGGTCCTCTGGGGCCAACGTCCTGACTTTC.

This clonotype has at least ten counts. The V and J genes are TRBV10-1 and TRBJ1-5; 7 bases fit TRBD1. This CDR3 is built from 14 residues. CDR1 WNHNN and CDR2 SYGVQD come from the germline V gene (reference sequence). Losses at the gene ends were 7 bases for V and 3 bases for J; bases not matched to a gene: 6. In DNA form, the CDR3 reads TGCGCCAGCAAAGGGCAGGGGGACAATCAGCCCCAGCATTTT. Protein sequence: CASKGQGDNQPQHF.

This clonotype was detected a few times. V is TRBV3-1 and J is TRBJ1-1; D unresolved. V was trimmed by 3 bases and J by 4 bases, leaving 21 bases between them. The CDR3 consists of 17 residues. Germline CDR1 LGHDT, CDR2 YNNKEL (reference sequence). The CDR3: CASSQGGPTQLLTEAFF. CDR3 DNA: TGTGCCAGCAGCCAGGGCGGCCCAACTCAACTTCTCACTGAAGCTTTCTTT.

This clonotype has a count of ten or more. The rearrangement joins TRBV18 to TRBJ1-1; D not certain. CDR1 and CDR2 from the germline V gene are KGHSH and LQKENI. CDR3 length: 14 residues. V was cut by 2 bases and J by 3 bases, with 10 bases left in between. CDR3 in DNA: TGTGCCAGCTCACCAATCGGTCGCGACACTGAAGCTTTCTTT. It is translated as CASSPIGRDTEAFF.

This clonotype was counted at least ten times. The rearrangement joins TRBV9 to TRBJ2-1, with no clear D. Trimming took 0 bases from V and 4 from J, leaving 14 bases between them. The CDR3 length is 16 residues. The germline V gene has CDR1 SGDLS and CDR2 YYNGEE. CDR3: CASSVGAELSYNEQFF. The CDR3 DNA follows: TGTGCCAGCAGCGTAGGCGCGGAGCTCTCTTACAATGAGCAGTTCTTC.

Comment on this clonotype: Lacking the conserved final phenylalanine or tryptophan, this CDR3 likely reflects a read error. The DNA is omitted, as the CDR3 cannot be located on it reliably, and the CDR3 follows TCRdb's listing. V gene TRBV5-1 combines with J gene TRBJ1-1. Germline assignment: CDR1 SGHRS and CDR2 YFSETQ. Ends included, the CDR3 has 16 residues. CDR3 amino acids: CASSLATGYTNTEAFL.

The chain recombines TRBV7-2 with TRBJ2-3; 10 bases agree with TRBD2. Trimming at V came to 2 bases and at J to 2 bases, leaving 7 bases not matched to a gene. Germline V gene data show CDR1 as SGHTA and CDR2 as FQGNSA. The CDR3 spans 17 residues. In nucleotides, the CDR3 is TGTGCCAGCAGCTTACAGTTAGCGGGGGGTCACACAGATACGCAGTATTTT. Translation: CASSLQLAGGHTDTQYF.

This clonotype has at least ten counts. This sequence joins TRBV2 and TRBJ2-1, with D maybe TRBD2 (5 bases). Deletions cut 8 bases from V and 5 bases from J, with 19 bases between. Germline V gene data show CDR1 as SNHLY and CDR2 as FYNNEI. The CDR3 runs 15 residues. In nucleotides, the CDR3 is TGTGCCAGCGGCCGGGAAGGCGCATTGGACAATGAGCAGTTCTTC. This sequence encodes CASGREGALDNEQFF. Full variable domain (outside the CDR3, taken from reference TRBV2 and TRBJ2-1): EPEVTQTPSHQVTQMGQEVILRCVPISNHLYFYWYRQILGQKVEFLVSFYNNEISEKSEIFDDQFSVERPDGSNFTLKIRSTKLEDSAMYFCASGREGALDNEQFFGPGTRLTVL.

This clonotype was counted ten times or more. J is TRBJ1-5 and V is TRBV28, with D tentatively TRBD1 (6 bases). The germline CDR1 and CDR2 sequences are MDHEN and SYDVKM. The germline V and J ends were trimmed by 3 bases and 2 bases, with 14 bases remaining between them. The CDR3 has 16 amino acids. The CDR3 loop is CASSLRGNIRNQPQHF. The CDR3 nucleotides read TGTGCCAGCAGTTTGAGGGGGAATATACGCAATCAGCCCCAGCATTTT.

This clonotype has a handful of counts. This chain uses TRBV16 with TRBJ1-4; 7 nucleotides align to TRBD1. This CDR3 has 14 amino acids. Unmatched junction bases numbered 4, after V lost 2 bases and J lost 7 bases. The germline V gene encodes CDR1 KGHSY and CDR2 FQNENV. The CDR3 DNA is TGTGCCAGCAGCCAAGGAAGGACAGGTGAAAAACTGTTTTTT. Protein: CASSQGRTGEKLFF.

This clonotype occurred many times. The chain joins TRBV10-3 to TRBJ2-7; possibly TRBD1 for D (6 bases). The length of the CDR3 is 14 residues. Germline V CDR1 and CDR2: ENHRY, SYGVKD. V was clipped by 6 bases and J by 2 bases, with 14 bases between them. CDR3 DNA sequence: TGTGCCATCAGCAAGACAGGATCGCCCTACGAGCAGTACTTC. It codes for CAISKTGSPYEQYF.

Comment on this clonotype: Just one base apart from a much larger clone, this may be a read error. The rearrangement joins TRBV6-1 to TRBJ2-1; maybe TRBD2 (5 bases). The CDR3 extends over 16 amino acids. Germline values: CDR1 MNHNS, CDR2 SASEGT. CDR3 residues: CARSEVLGSSYNEQFF. DNA of the CDR3: TGTGCCAGGAGTGAAGTTTTAGGGAGCTCCTACAATGAGCAGTTCTTC.

This clonotype was detected a few times. The CDR3 bases are TGTGCCAGCAGCTTAGTCCCGGGACAGGGGTCAGATACGCAGTATTTT. This translates into CASSLVPGQGSDTQYF. The V and J genes are TRBV7-2 and TRBJ2-3, with TRBD1 identical over 10 bases. Germline CDR1 reads SGHTA; CDR2 reads FQGNSA. This CDR3 has 16 amino acids. V trimming: 1 base; J trimming: 4 bases; junction bases outside the gene matches: 5.

This clonotype was seen ten or more times. The V call is TRBV24-1, the J call TRBJ2-2; D perhaps matches TRBD1 (6 bases). CDR1 KGHDR and CDR2 SFDVKD come from the germline V gene. This CDR3 is built from 14 residues. The ends were cut back, 8 bases at V and 6 bases at J, with 15 bases in the middle. CDR3: CATKGTAGAGELFF. Written as DNA, the CDR3 is TGTGCCACCAAGGGAACAGCAGGGGCCGGGGAGCTGTTTTTT.

In its sample, this clonotype was seen many times. The chain employs TRBV6-1 and TRBJ1-1; D perhaps matches TRBD1 (6 bases). V lost 6 bases to trimming and J lost 1 base, with 12 bases between them. This CDR3 is built from 14 residues. Germline CDR1 is MNHNS and CDR2 is SASEGT. CDR3: CASSEGRGNTEAFF. CDR3 nucleotides: TGTGCCAGCAGCGAGGGCAGGGGGAACACTGAAGCTTTCTTT.

The rearrangement joins TRBV28 to TRBJ2-7; D perhaps matches TRBD1 (6 bases). In germline, CDR1 is MDHEN, CDR2 SYDVKM. This CDR3 comprises 14 residues. The germline V and J ends were trimmed by 10 bases and 4 bases, with 20 bases remaining between them. The CDR3 region is CATKPPGQIYEQYF. CDR3 coding DNA: TGTGCCACCAAACCGCCGGGACAAATATACGAGCAGTACTTC.

This clonotype has at least ten counts. This chain uses TRBV12-3 or TRBV12-4 with TRBJ1-1, with 9 bases lining up with TRBD1. The V segment lost 6 bases and the J segment 5 bases; nucleotides outside the gene matches: 4. The CDR3 totals 13 residues. CDR3 bases: TGTGCCAGCAGCCCACAGGGGGCGACTGAAGCTTTCTTT. This sequence encodes CASSPQGATEAFF.

There are many counts of this clonotype. The chain uses TRBV27 and TRBJ1-2, with D perhaps matching TRBD1 (6 bases). The CDR3 is 15 amino acids. The ends were cut back, 5 bases at V and 1 base at J, with 14 bases in the middle. The germline gives CDR1 MNHEY, CDR2 SMNVEV (reference sequence). The CDR3 coding sequence is TGTGCCAGCAGTCACAGGGTTCCCCTTAACTATGGCTACACCTTC. Translation gives CASSHRVPLNYGYTF.

Remarks on this clonotype: It may be a read error: a sequence one base away is much more abundant. The chain is built from TRBV6-2 or TRBV6-3 and TRBJ1-6, with a weak D call TRBD1 (5 bases). This CDR3 has 14 residues. CDR1 MNHEY and CDR2 SVGEGT come from the germline V gene. In nucleotides, the CDR3 is TGTGCCGGCAGTTACTCGCAAGGGGCAAGGGCCCTCCACTTT. Translation gives CAGSYSQGARALHF.

This clonotype occurred a few times. The V call is TRBV5-4, the J call TRBJ2-3; TRBD2 matches at 12 bases. The CDR3 is made up of 15 amino acids. The V segment lost 2 bases and the J segment 5 bases; nucleotides outside the gene matches: 3. CDR1 and CDR2 from the germline V gene are SGHNT and YYREEE (reference sequence). The CDR3 region is CASSFLTSGRDTQYF. CDR3 coding DNA: TGTGCCAGCAGCTTCCTGACTAGCGGGAGAGATACGCAGTATTTT.

This clonotype was seen at least ten times. The chain joins TRBV20-1 to TRBJ1-2; tentatively, D is TRBD1 (6 bases). The germline V and J ends were trimmed by 0 bases and 4 bases, with 12 bases remaining between them. This CDR3 spans 14 amino acids. Per germline, CDR1 DFQATT and CDR2 SNEGSKA (reference sequence). CDR3 loop: CSARDGGHVYGYTF. The CDR3 bases are TGCAGTGCTAGAGATGGGGGACATGTCTATGGCTACACCTTC.

This clonotype was detected many times. This rearrangement joins TRBV4-1 to TRBJ2-1; tentatively, D is TRBD2 (5 bases). The germline gives CDR1 MGHRA, CDR2 YSYEKL. V was shortened by 2 bases and J by 8 bases, with 16 bases between the two germline ends. CDR3 size: 15 residues. The CDR3 region is CASSQFLSGKDEQFF. The CDR3, as DNA: TGCGCCAGCAGCCAATTCCTATCCGGGAAGGATGAGCAGTTCTTC.

At least ten counts were recorded for this clonotype. The chain carries TRBV7-9 and TRBJ2-3; 7 bases map to TRBD2. The CDR3 runs 14 residues. The V gene end was trimmed by 5 bases and the J gene end by 9 bases; junction bases not matched to a gene: 11. The germline gives CDR1 SEHNR, CDR2 FQNEAQ (reference sequence). The CDR3: CASSPERGRDTQYF. The CDR3 DNA sequence: TGTGCCAGCAGCCCCGAGCGGGGACGGGACACGCAGTATTTT.

In this sample, this clonotype turned up many times. The CDR3 is CASRGGGGGYTF. DNA for the CDR3: TGTGCCAGCCGAGGTGGGGGCGGTGGCTACACCTTC. The chain joins TRBV12-3 or TRBV12-4 to TRBJ1-2, with D perhaps TRBD1 (6 bases). This CDR3 is built from 12 residues. The V end lost 8 bases, the J end lost 7 bases, and 14 bases lay between the germline ends.